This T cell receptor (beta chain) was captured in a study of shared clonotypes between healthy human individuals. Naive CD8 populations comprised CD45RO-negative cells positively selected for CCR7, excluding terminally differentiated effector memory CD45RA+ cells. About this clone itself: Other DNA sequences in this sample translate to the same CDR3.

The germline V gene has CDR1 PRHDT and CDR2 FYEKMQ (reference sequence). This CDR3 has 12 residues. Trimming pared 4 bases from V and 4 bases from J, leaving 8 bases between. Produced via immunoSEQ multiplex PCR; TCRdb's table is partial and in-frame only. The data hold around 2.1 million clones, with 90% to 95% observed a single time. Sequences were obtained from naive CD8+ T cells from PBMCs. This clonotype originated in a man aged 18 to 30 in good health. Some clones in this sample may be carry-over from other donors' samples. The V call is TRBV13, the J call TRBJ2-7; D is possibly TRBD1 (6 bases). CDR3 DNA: TGTGCCAGCAGCTCCAGGGGATACGAGCAGTACTTC. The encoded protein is CASSSRGYEQYF.